These 12 T cell receptor beta chains share one sample of origin, sequenced in a study of CD8+ T cells in alopecia areata. Cells pooled from cutaneous lymph nodes were sorted on CD4, CD8alpha, NKG2D, NKG2ACE and other markers. cDNA serving as the sequencing template came from extracted, reverse transcribed RNA. The repertoire was sequenced with immunoSEQ multiplex PCR; TCRdb's copy has only in-frame clones and lacks some. The sample offers about 270,000 clones and no singletons, the top ten holding 1.2%. The sample taken for sequencing was CD4+ T cells sorted from a lymph node. The receptors shown here come from a C3H/HeJ mouse with alopecia areata. For this strain, the MHC haplotype corresponds to H2-k.

This clone was observed a few times. Gene names are the mouse ones. The read comes to an end 4 residues before the CDR3 does, leaving the germline J gene to fill in the end. The same CDR3 can be traced to other DNA sequences in this sample. The V and J genes are TRBV13-1 and TRBJ1-1, with TRBD1 as a possible D gene (5 bases). Deletions cut 3 bases from V and 4 bases from J, with 7 bases between. From germline, CDR1 is NSHNY and CDR2 SYGAGN. The CDR3 runs to 12 residues. The DNA read from the CDR3 is TGTGCCAGCAGTGCCCAGGGCACA. Translated: CASSAQGT. In full, the CDR3 reads CASSAQGTEVFF.

As concerns this clone: Genes and germline come from the mouse. The sequenced fragment ends 4 residues before the CDR3 boundary, so the rest is inferred from the germline J gene. This sample also contains other DNA sequences that code for the same CDR3. The gene calls are TRBV19 and TRBJ1-2, with D perhaps TRBD1 (6 bases). The CDR3 is 13 amino acids. V gave up 5 bases and J gave up 0 bases, with 8 bases separating them. CDR1 FNHDT and CDR2 SITEND come from the germline V gene (reference sequence). CDR3 DNA (partial): TGTGCCAGCAGGAGGACAGCAAACTCC. It yields the protein CASRRTANS. The whole CDR3 is CASRRTANSDYTF.

As regards this clone: Gene names refer to mouse genes. The read comes to an end 4 residues before the CDR3 does, leaving the germline J gene to fill in the end. The V and J genes are TRBV19 and TRBJ2-3, with 8 bases aligning to TRBD2. The CDR3 runs 15 residues. Germline assignment: CDR1 FNHDT and CDR2 SITEND (reference sequence). With 1 base clipped from V and 3 bases from J, the junction kept 4 bases outside the gene matches. The CDR3 protein is CASSIRRLGAETLYF. CDR3 DNA, as far as it was read: TGTGCCAGCAGTATACGCAGACTGGGGGCAGAA.

As regards this clone: The genes and germline here are from mouse. CDR3 residues: CTCGQGNSPLYF. The sequenced part of the CDR3 DNA is TGCACCTGCGGACAGGGAAATTCGCCC. The gene calls are TRBV1 and TRBJ1-6; 8 bases map to TRBD1. The DNA ends 3 residues before the CDR3 does, and the rest of the CDR3 is filled in from the germline J gene. TRBJ1-6 is an ORF; its function is uncertain. The CDR3 contains 12 residues. The V gene end was trimmed by 8 bases and the J gene end by 7 bases; junction bases not matched to a gene: 1. Germline V lookup: CDR1 NSQYPW, CDR2 LRSPGD (reference sequence).

Remarks on this clone: The gene names here belong to mouse. The CDR3: CASSPTGEENEQYF. The part of the CDR3 DNA that was read is TGTGCCAGCAGCCCCACAGGGGAGGAGAAT. The V gene is TRBV5, the J gene TRBJ2-7, with 7 bases fitting TRBD1. The DNA ends 4 residues before the CDR3 does, and the rest of the CDR3 is filled in from the germline J gene. The CDR3 extends over 14 amino acids. Germline assignment: CDR1 LGHNA and CDR2 YNLKQL (reference sequence).

This clone was counted between two and nine times. Genes here carry mouse names. The read terminates 4 residues before the CDR3 end, so the remaining end is supplied by the germline J gene. Different DNA sequences within this sample yield the same CDR3. This chain uses TRBV13-1 with TRBJ2-1, with TRBD2 matching 11 bases. Germline V gene data show CDR1 as NSHNY and CDR2 as SYGAGN. V shed 0 bases, J shed 6 bases, and the junction held 2 bases outside the gene matches. The CDR3 loop spans 15 amino acids. The CDR3 is CASSDGGTGGAEQFF. The covered CDR3 bases are TGTGCCAGCAGTGATGGAGGGACTGGGGGTGCT.

Comments on this clone: Gene names follow the mouse nomenclature. The DNA ends 4 residues before the CDR3 does, and the rest of the CDR3 is filled in from the germline J gene. The same CDR3 arises from other DNA sequences in this sample as well. The chain has TRBV13-1 and TRBJ1-1; D unclear. This CDR3 contains 14 residues. CDR1 is NSHNY and CDR2 is SYGAGN in the germline V gene. Trimming took off 0 bases at V and 1 base at J, with 7 bases between the two ends. The covered CDR3 bases are TGTGCCAGCAGTGATGCACACCCGAACACA. This gives the protein CASSDAHPNT. In full, the CDR3 reads CASSDAHPNTEVFF.

Points on this clone: Gene and germline names: mouse. The read gets to within 4 residues of the CDR3 end, and the germline J gene fills in the rest. This sample includes further DNA sequences coding for the same CDR3. V gene TRBV19 combines with J gene TRBJ2-3, with 9 bases matching TRBD2. Germline CDR1 and CDR2: FNHDT and SITEND (reference sequence). The CDR3 has 14 residues. V shed 5 bases and J 1 base; nucleotides not matched to a gene: 2. This CDR3 reads CASSRTGGAETLYF. The CDR3 bases that were read are TGTGCCAGCAGCCGGACTGGGGGTGCAGAA.

This clone was counted a few times. Gene and germline names: mouse. The CDR3 end lies 4 residues beyond the end of the read and is filled in from the germline J gene. The sample contains more than one DNA sequence encoding this CDR3. The chain is built from TRBV1 and TRBJ2-5; TRBD1 matches at 11 bases. CDR1 and CDR2 from the germline V gene are NSQYPW and LRSPGD (reference sequence). There are 15 residues in the CDR3. The chain's CDR3 is CTCSAGTGGRDTQYF. The CDR3 bases that were read are TGCACCTGCAGTGCAGGGACAGGGGGCAGGGAC.

This clone showed up just a few times. Gene names denote mouse genes. CDR3 loop: CASSDLGLDYTF. Partial CDR3 DNA: TGTGCCAGCAGTGATCTGGGCCTC. V gene TRBV13-3 combines with J gene TRBJ1-2; D call uncertain. Read sequence stops 4 residues before the CDR3 end, and the germline J gene provides the missing end. Germline V lookup: CDR1 NNHDY, CDR2 SYVADS. There are 12 residues in the CDR3.

This clone was seen a few times. The genes are named according to mouse. CDR3 DNA, as far as it was read: TGTGCCAGCAGTGATGCCTGGGGGGTCAGTCAAAAC. Translation gives CASSDAWGVSQN. The full CDR3 protein is CASSDAWGVSQNTLYF. The chain combines TRBV13-1 with TRBJ2-4; TRBD2 matches at 8 bases. From the germline J gene comes the end of the CDR3, since the read stops 4 residues before it. J gave up 0 bases and V 0 bases, and 3 bases lay outside the gene matches. The length of the CDR3 is 16 residues. Per the germline V gene, CDR1 is NSHNY and CDR2 is SYGAGN.

Worth noting for this clone: Gene names are mouse gene names. Read data end 4 residues before the CDR3 end; the end is taken from the germline J gene. At the DNA level, this CDR3 is encoded by other sequences in the same sample as well. The chain has TRBV1 and TRBJ2-7; TRBD1 aligns across 11 bases. The CDR3 has 16 residues. Looked up from germline, CDR1 is NSQYPW and CDR2 is LRSPGD (reference sequence). The junction had 4 bases not matched to a gene; V was cut back by 0 bases and J by 3 bases. The part of the CDR3 DNA that was read is TGCACCTGCAGTGCAGATCGAGGGACAGGGGGCTAT. Amino acid sequence: CTCSADRGTGGY. The whole CDR3 protein reads CTCSADRGTGGYEQYF.